This T cell receptor (beta chain) was observed in a study of early T cells in non-severe SARS-CoV-2 infection. From the 5' RACE reads, TCRdb called clonotypes with MiXCR, one entry per CDR3 protein. Among about 110,000 distinct CDR3 sequences, 9.5% to 13% were seen once, and the ten largest hold around 3%. This clonotype was found many times. Source material: whole blood. This clonotype was obtained from an adult who was a healthcare worker with PCR-confirmed SARS-CoV-2 infection or an uninfected control (not recorded which).

The CDR3 DNA is TGTGCCAGCAGCCCCATATCTATCCCATTGAAAGCTTTCTTT. As protein: CASSPISIPLKAFF. This rearrangement joins TRBV7-9 to TRBJ1-1; D is undetermined. Germline V gene sequence: CDR1 SEHNR, CDR2 FQNEAQ (reference sequence). This CDR3 region has 14 residues. Trimming took off 5 bases at V and 9 bases at J, with 19 bases between the two ends.